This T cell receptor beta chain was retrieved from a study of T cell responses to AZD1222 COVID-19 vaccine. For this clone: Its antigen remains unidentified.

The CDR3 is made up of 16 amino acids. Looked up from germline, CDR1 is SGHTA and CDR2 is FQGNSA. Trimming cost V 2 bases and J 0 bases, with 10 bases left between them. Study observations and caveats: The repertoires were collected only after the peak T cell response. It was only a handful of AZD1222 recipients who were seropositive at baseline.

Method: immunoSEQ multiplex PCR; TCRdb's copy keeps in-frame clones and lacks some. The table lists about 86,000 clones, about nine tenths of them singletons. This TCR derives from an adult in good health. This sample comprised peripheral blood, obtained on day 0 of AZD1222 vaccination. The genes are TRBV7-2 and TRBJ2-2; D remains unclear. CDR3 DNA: TGTGCCAGCAGCTTATGGGTAGCTGCGAACACCGGGGAGCTGTTTTTT. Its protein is CASSLWVAANTGELFF.